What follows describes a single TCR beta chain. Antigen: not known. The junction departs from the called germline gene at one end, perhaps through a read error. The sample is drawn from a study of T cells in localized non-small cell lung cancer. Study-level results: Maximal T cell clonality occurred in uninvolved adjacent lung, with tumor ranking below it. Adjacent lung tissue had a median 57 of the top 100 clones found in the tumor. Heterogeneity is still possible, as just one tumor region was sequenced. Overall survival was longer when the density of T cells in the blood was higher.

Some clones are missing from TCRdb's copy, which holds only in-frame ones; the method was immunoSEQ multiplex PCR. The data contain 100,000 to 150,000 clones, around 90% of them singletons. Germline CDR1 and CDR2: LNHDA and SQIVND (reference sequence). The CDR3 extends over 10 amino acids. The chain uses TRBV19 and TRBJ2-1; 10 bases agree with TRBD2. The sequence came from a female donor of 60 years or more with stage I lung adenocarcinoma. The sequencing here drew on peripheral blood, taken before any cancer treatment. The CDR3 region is CASKGLAIVF. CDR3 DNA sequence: TGTGCCAGCAAGGGACTAGCGATTGTCTTC. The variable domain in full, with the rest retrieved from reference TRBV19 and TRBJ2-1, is DGGITQSPKYLFRKEGQNVTLSCEQNLNHDAMYWYRQDPGQGLRLIYYSQIVNDFQKGDIAEGYSVSREKKESFPLTVTSAQKNPTAFYLCASKGLAIVFGPGTRLTVL.